This TCR beta chain was identified during a study of cytomegalovirus exposure and HLA in healthy donors. As regards this clone: The antigen is unknown.

V was pared by 4 bases and J by 4 bases, with 16 bases between. The CDR3 consists of 14 residues. Germline V lookup: CDR1 SQVTM, CDR2 ANQGSEA. Findings of the study overall: In a later analysis, at a false discovery rate of 0.05, under 20,000 TCR beta sequences were associated with HLA alleles.

Vbeta (60) and Jbeta (13) primers were used in the PCR. Original processing notes: Around 10 million shared chains were among around 80 million unique TCR beta chains counted in a later analysis. Profiling relied on immunoSEQ multiplex PCR, and the TCRdb table lists in-frame clones only, not all of them. V and J calls and clone size are as listed in that table; D and trimming were resolved from the DNA. The table shows fewer than 200,000 clones, with roughly 71% occurring only once. This rearrangement joins TRBV29-1 to TRBJ1-1; a possible D gene is TRBD1 (6 bases). The TCR comes from a girl aged 10 to 17 in good health and CMV-seronegative. The sequenced material came from PBMCs. CDR3 bases: TGCAGCGTTGCGATGTACAGGGACACCACTGAAGCTTTCTTT. Translating gives CSVAMYRDTTEAFF.